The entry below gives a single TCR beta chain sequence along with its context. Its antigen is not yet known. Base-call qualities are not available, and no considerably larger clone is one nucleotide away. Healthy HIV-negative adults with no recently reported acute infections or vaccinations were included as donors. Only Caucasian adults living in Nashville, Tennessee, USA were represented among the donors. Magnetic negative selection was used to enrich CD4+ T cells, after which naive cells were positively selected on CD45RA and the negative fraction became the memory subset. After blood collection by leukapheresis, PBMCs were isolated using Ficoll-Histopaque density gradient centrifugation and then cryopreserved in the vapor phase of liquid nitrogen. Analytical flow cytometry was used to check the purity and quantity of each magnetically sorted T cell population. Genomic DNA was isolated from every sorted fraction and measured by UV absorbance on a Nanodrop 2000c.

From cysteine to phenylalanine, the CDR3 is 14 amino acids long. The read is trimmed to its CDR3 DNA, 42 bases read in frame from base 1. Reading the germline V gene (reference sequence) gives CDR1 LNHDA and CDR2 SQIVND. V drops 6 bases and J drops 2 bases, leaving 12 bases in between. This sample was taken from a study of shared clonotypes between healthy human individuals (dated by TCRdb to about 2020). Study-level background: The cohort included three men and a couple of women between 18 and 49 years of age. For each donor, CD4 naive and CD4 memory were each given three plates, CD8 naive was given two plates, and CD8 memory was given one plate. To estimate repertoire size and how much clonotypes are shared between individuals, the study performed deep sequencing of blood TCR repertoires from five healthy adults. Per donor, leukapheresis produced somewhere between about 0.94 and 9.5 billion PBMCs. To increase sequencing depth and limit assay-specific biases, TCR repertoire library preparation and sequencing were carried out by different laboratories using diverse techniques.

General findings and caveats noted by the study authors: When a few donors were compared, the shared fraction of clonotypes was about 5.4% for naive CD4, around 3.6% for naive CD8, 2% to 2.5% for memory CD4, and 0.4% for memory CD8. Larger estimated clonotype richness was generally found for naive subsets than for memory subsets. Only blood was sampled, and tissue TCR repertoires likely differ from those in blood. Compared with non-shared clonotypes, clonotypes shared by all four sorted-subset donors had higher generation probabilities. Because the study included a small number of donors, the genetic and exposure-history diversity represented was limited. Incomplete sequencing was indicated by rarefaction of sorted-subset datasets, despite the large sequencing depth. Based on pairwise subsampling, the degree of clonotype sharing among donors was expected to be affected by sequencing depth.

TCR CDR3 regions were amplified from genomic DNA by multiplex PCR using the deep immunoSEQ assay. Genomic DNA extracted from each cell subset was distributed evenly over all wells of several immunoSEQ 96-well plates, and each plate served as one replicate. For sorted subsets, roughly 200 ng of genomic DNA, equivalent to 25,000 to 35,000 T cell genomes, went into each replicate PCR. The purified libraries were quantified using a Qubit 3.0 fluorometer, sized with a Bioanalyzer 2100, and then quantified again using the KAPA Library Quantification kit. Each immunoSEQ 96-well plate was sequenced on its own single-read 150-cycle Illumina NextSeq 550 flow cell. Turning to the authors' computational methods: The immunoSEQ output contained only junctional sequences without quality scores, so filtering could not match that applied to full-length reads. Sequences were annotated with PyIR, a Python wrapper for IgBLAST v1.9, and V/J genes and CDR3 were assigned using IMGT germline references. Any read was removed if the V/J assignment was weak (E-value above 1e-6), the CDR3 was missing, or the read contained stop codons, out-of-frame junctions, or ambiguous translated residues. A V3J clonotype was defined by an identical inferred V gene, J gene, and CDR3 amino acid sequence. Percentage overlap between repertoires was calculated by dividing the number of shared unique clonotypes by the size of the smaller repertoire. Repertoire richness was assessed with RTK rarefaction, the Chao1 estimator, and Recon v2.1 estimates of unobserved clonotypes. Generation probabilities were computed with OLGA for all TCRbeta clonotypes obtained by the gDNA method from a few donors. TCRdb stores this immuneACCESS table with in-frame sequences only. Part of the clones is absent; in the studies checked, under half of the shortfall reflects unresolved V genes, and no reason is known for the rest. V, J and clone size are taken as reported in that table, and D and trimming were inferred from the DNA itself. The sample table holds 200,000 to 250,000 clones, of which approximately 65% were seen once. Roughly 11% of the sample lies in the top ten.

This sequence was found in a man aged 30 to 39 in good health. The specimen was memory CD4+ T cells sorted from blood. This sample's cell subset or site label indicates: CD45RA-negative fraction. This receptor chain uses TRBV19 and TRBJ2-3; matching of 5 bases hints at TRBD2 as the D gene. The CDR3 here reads CASRSGVITDTQYF. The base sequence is TGTGCCAGTAGGTCCGGGGTGATCACAGATACGCAGTATTTT.